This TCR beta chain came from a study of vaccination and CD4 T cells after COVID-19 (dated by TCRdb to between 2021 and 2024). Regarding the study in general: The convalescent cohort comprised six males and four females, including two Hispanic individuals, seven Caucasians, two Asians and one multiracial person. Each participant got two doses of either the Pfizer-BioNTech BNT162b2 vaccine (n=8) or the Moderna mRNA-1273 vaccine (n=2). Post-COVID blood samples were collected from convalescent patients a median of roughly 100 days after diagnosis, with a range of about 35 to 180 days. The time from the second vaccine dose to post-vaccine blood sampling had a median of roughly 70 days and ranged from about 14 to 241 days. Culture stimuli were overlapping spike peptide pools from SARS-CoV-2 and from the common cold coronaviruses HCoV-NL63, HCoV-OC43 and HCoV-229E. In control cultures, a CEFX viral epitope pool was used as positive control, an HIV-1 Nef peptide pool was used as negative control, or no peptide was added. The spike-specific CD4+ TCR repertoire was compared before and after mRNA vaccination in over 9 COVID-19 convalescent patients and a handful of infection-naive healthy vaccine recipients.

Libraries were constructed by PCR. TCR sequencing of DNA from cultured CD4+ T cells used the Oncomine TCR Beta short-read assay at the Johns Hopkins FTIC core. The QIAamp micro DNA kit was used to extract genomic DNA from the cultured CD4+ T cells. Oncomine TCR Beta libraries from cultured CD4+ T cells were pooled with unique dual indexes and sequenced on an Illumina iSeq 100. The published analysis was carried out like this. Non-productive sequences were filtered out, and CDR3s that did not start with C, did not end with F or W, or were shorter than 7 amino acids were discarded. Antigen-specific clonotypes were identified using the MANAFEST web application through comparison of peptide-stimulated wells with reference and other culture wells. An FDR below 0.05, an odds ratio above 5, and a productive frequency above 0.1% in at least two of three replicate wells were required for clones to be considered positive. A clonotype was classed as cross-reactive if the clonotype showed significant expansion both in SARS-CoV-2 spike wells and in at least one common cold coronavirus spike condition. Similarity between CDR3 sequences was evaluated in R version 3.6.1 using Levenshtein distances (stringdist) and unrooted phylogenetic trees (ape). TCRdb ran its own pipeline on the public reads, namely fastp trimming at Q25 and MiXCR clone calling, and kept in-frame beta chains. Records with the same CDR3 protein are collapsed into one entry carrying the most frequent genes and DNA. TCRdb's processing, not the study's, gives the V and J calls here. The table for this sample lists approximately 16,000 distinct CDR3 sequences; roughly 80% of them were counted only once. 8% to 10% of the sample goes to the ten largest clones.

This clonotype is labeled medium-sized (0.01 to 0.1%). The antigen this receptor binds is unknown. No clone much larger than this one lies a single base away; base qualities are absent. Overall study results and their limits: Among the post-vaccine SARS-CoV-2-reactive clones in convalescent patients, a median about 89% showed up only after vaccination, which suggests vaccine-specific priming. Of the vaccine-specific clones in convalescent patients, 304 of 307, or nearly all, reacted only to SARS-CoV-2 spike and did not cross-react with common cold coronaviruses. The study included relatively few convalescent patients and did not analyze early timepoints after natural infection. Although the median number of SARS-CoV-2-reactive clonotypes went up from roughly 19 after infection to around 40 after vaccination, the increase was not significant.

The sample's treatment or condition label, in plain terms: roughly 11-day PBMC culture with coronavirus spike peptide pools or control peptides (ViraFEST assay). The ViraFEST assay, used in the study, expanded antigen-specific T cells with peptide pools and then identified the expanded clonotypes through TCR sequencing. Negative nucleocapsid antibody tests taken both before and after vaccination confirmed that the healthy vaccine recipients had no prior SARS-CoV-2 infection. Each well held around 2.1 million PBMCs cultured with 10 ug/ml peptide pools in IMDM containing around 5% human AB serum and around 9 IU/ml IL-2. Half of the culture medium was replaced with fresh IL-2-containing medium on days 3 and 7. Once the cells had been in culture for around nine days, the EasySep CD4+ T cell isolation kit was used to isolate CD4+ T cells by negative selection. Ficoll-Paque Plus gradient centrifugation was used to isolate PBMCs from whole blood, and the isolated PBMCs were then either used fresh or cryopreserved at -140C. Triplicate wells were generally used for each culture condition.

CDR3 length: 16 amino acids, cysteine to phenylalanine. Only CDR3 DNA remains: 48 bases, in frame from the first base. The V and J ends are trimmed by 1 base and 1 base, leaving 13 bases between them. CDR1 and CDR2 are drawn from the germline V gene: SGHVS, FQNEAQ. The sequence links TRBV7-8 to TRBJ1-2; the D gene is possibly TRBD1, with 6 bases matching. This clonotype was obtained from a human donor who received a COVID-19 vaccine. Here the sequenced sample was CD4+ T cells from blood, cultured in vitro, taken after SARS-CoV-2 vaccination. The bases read TGTGCCAGCAGCTTAGTAGGGGGACTCTATAACTATGGCTACACCTTC. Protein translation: CASSLVGGLYNYGYTF.